The TCR beta chain described here comes from a study of blood T cell repertoires in COVID-19. The overall study: Sites across the United States, Italy and Spain contributed samples from acute and convalescent COVID-19. Sources were T cells, B-cell-depleted T cells, or PBMCs; the material itself was cDNA or gDNA.

The CDR3 totals 15 residues. The authors' processing: The assay estimated nucleated cells by amplifying reference gene primers. Repertoires were generated with immunoSEQ multiplex PCR, while TCRdb's copy carries only in-frame clones and drops some. V, J and clone size are taken as reported in that table, and D and trimming were inferred from the DNA itself. The sample has hundreds of thousands of clones, about 82% seen once. This sequence was found in a man aged 50 or older with active or convalescent COVID-19. This chain uses TRBV21-1 with TRBJ2-7; the D call in the table, TRBD2, was not verified against the DNA. TRBV21-1 is listed as a pseudogene. Sequencing was carried out using peripheral blood. The chain's CDR3 is CASSKGLAGSYEQYF. The CDR3 DNA reads TGTGCCAGCAGCAAGGGGCTAGCGGGCTCCTACGAGCAGTACTTC.